These 26 T cell receptor beta chains came from one sample sequenced in a study of blood T cell repertoires in COVID-19. The method was immunoSEQ multiplex PCR; TCRdb's version includes in-frame clones alone and lacks a portion of them. Here the sample spans some 350,000 clones, over 75% being singletons. Sample: PBMCs or T cells enriched from blood (not recorded which). The receptors here all came from a man aged 25-45 years who had recovered from COVID-19.

This clone was observed a few times. This chain connects TRBV27 to TRBJ1-2; possibly TRBD1 for D (6 bases). Trimming left V 5 bases short and J 4 bases short, with 23 bases between. Germline V gene data show CDR1 as MNHEY and CDR2 as SMNVEV (reference sequence). This CDR3 has 17 amino acids. The CDR3 nucleotides are TGTGCCAGCAGTGAGATAGGGGGGGCGGGGGAAAGCTATGGCTACACCTTC. Translated, it gives CASSEIGGAGESYGYTF.

This rearrangement joins TRBV6-5 to TRBJ2-5; 9 nucleotides match TRBD1. The J segment lost 4 bases and the V segment lost 8 bases, leaving 11 bases of the junction unmatched. The V gene's germline CDR1 is MNHEY and CDR2 SVGAGI. The CDR3 is 15 amino acids. The CDR3 loop is CASGGGQGPIETQYF. The CDR3 nucleotides read TGTGCCAGCGGAGGGGGACAGGGTCCGATAGAGACCCAGTACTTC.

This clone was seen only a few times. The chain links TRBV7-8 to TRBJ2-5; D gene unclear. The CDR3 consists of 14 residues. Germline values: CDR1 SGHVS, CDR2 FQNEAQ. V was clipped by 4 bases and J by 5 bases, with 14 bases between them. In DNA, the CDR3 is TGTGCCAGCAGCTACCCGGGTGTTCCCGAGACCCAGTACTTC. Its translation: CASSYPGVPETQYF.

The CDR3 is CASSRGGGNQPQHF. CDR3 in DNA: TGTGCCAGCAGTCGGGGGGGCGGCAATCAGCCCCAGCATTTT. V and J are TRBV2 and TRBJ1-5; D possibly corresponds to TRBD1 (6 bases). V dropped 5 bases and J dropped 2 bases, with 10 bases sitting between them. The CDR3 has 14 amino acids. The germline V gene has CDR1 SNHLY and CDR2 FYNNEI.

J is TRBJ2-2 and V is TRBV6-5; D is ambiguous. Trimming shortened V by 5 bases and J by 6 bases, and 10 bases separated the two germline ends. This CDR3 contains 13 residues. CDR1 is MNHEY and CDR2 is SVGAGI in the germline V gene. The CDR3 region has the DNA TGTGCCAGCAGTAATCACGCGGCCGGGGAGCTGTTTTTT. Encoded protein: CASSNHAAGELFF.

The CDR3 DNA sequence: TGTGCCAGCAGTCGACTGGGACAGCACACGAACACCGGGGAGCTGTTTTTT. It codes for CASSRLGQHTNTGELFF. This chain connects TRBV2 to TRBJ2-2; 7 bases fit TRBD1. The CDR3 runs 17 residues. Trimming at V came to 5 bases and at J to 0 bases, leaving 9 bases not matched to a gene. The germline V gene has CDR1 SNHLY and CDR2 FYNNEI.

This clone was seen more than once but under ten times. The rearrangement uses TRBV28 and TRBJ1-5; the match to TRBD1 covers 7 bases. Germline V gene lookup returns CDR1 MDHEN and CDR2 SYDVKM. The length of the CDR3 is 17 residues. With V trimmed by 10 bases and J by 5 bases, 20 bases remained unmatched. The CDR3 protein is CATLSPAKGARDQPQHF. In nucleotides, the CDR3 is TGTGCCACCCTATCTCCAGCGAAGGGGGCACGTGATCAGCCCCAGCATTTT.

This chain links TRBV10-2 with TRBJ2-7, with 9 bases matching TRBD2. CDR3 length: 14 amino acids. The germline gives CDR1 WSHSY, CDR2 SAAADI. The V segment lost 6 bases and the J segment 1 base; nucleotides outside the gene matches: 4. CDR3 in amino acids: CASRSSGGSYEQYF. DNA of the CDR3: TGCGCCAGCAGGTCCAGCGGGGGGTCCTACGAGCAGTACTTC.

The gene calls are TRBV5-5 and TRBJ2-5; D is perhaps TRBD2 (5 bases). Germline CDR1 and CDR2: SGHKS and YYEKEE (reference sequence). V gave up 4 bases and J gave up 4 bases, with 14 bases separating them. The CDR3 loop spans 14 amino acids. CDR3 sequence (DNA): TGTGCCAGCAGCCCAATCCGGGAAGGAGAGACCCAGTACTTC. It codes for CASSPIREGETQYF.

This chain connects TRBV5-5 to TRBJ1-5; the D is unclear. Between the trimmed V and J ends, which lost 4 bases and 0 bases, there was a span of 11 bases. Germline CDR1 and CDR2: SGHKS and YYEKEE (reference sequence). The CDR3 has 15 residues. The CDR3 sequence: CASSDTSDSNQPQHF. The CDR3 nucleotides are TGTGCCAGCAGCGATACAAGTGATAGCAATCAGCCCCAGCATTTT.

The CDR3 spells CASSLESAGDNEQFF. The CDR3 DNA is TGTGCCAGCAGCTTAGAATCAGCGGGGGACAATGAGCAGTTCTTC. This chain uses TRBV11-3 with TRBJ2-1; 8 bases line up with TRBD2. The CDR3 spans 15 residues. V trimming: 0 bases; J trimming: 5 bases; junction bases outside the gene matches: 3. Looked up from germline, CDR1 is SGHNT and CDR2 is YENEEA.

V gene TRBV4-1 combines with J gene TRBJ2-2, with 9 bases lining up with TRBD1. CDR3 size: 16 residues. Unmatched junction bases numbered 7, after V lost 1 base and J lost 7 bases. From germline, CDR1 is MGHRA and CDR2 YSYEKL. CDR3 in DNA: TGCGCCAGCAGCCAAGTACAGGGGGCGCAAATCGGGGAGCTGTTTTTT. This gives the protein CASSQVQGAQIGELFF.

This chain joins TRBV12-3 or TRBV12-4 and TRBJ2-1; D may be TRBD2 (6 bases). The CDR3 runs 12 residues. Trimming removed 3 bases from V and 10 bases from J, with 10 bases in between. The CDR3 DNA reads TGTGCCAGCAGTTTTGGCGGGGAAGAGCAGTTCTTC. Residues: CASSFGGEEQFF.

The rearrangement links TRBV28 to TRBJ1-2; D unresolved. Germline CDR1 is MDHEN and CDR2 is SYDVKM. With 3 bases removed from V and 8 bases from J, the gap between germline ends came to 16 bases. This CDR3 has 14 residues. The chain's CDR3 is CASSFPLPSIGYTF. The CDR3 DNA is TGTGCCAGCAGTTTCCCCCTGCCCTCTATCGGCTACACCTTC.

The genes are TRBV3-1 (or the pseudogene TRBV3-2) and TRBJ1-6; 9 nucleotides agree with TRBD1. CDR1 and CDR2 from the germline V gene are LGHDT and YNNKEL (reference sequence). V was clipped by 0 bases and J by 9 bases; unmatched bases: 15. This CDR3 is built from 19 residues. In DNA, the CDR3 is TGTGCCAGCAGCCAAGATACCGGGACAGGGAGCGCGATCGGTTCACCCCTCCACTTT. It codes for CASSQDTGTGSAIGSPLHF.

This clone has only a few counts. The chain carries TRBV9 and TRBJ2-2; TRBD1 agrees at 8 bases. Per germline, CDR1 SGDLS and CDR2 YYNGEE. The ends lost 0 bases at V and 4 bases at J; junction bases unmatched: 5. CDR3 length: 16 amino acids. CDR3 DNA sequence: TGTGCCAGCAGCGTAGCTAAACAGGGGGGCACCGGGGAGCTGTTTTTT. This encodes CASSVAKQGGTGELFF.

The chain is built from TRBV30 and TRBJ1-2; 7 nucleotides agree with TRBD1. CDR1 is GTSNPN, CDR2 SVGIG, per germline (reference sequence). Trimming took 0 bases from V and 7 from J; bases not matched to a gene: 8. The CDR3 is 14 residues long. The CDR3 sequence is CAWSVHRGESGYTF. CDR3 DNA: TGTGCCTGGAGTGTTCACAGGGGTGAAAGTGGCTACACCTTC.

The chain joins TRBV5-6 to TRBJ2-7; 11 bases map to TRBD1. Germline V lookup: CDR1 SGHDT, CDR2 YYEEEE. The CDR3 is made up of 15 amino acids. After removal of 2 bases from V and 0 bases from J, the junction contained 1 base not matched to a gene. The CDR3 protein is CASSFGTGGSYEQYF. DNA of the CDR3: TGTGCCAGCAGCTTCGGGACAGGGGGCTCCTACGAGCAGTACTTC.

Comments on this clone: Other DNA sequences in this sample translate to the same CDR3. V usage is TRBV19 and J usage is TRBJ2-7; no clear D gene. Germline V gene sequence: CDR1 LNHDA, CDR2 SQIVND (reference sequence). Deletions cut 3 bases from V and 0 bases from J, with 6 bases between. This CDR3 has 13 amino acids. Here the CDR3 reads CASSIGTSYEQYF. CDR3 nucleotide sequence: TGTGCCAGTAGTATCGGTACCTCCTACGAGCAGTACTTC.

This chain links TRBV6-4 with TRBJ2-2, with D unresolved. V was trimmed by 0 bases and J by 3 bases, leaving 8 bases between them. Per the germline V gene, CDR1 is MRHNA and CDR2 is SNTAGT. CDR3 length: 15 residues. The CDR3, as DNA: TGTGCCAGCAGTGACTCGAGTTCTGACACCGGGGAGCTGTTTTTT. Translating it yields CASSDSSSDTGELFF.

The CDR3 protein is CASSHLQGQGAGYTF. DNA for the CDR3: TGTGCCAGCAGCCATTTGCAAGGACAGGGGGCAGGCTACACCTTC. V is TRBV3-1 (or the pseudogene TRBV3-2) and J is TRBJ1-2; 11 nucleotides match TRBD1. Unmatched junction bases numbered 8, after V lost 3 bases and J lost 8 bases. This CDR3 has 15 residues. Germline CDR1 is LGHDT and CDR2 is YNNKEL (reference sequence).

This clone was seen more than once but under ten times. The chain combines TRBV27 with TRBJ2-1, with a tentative D call TRBD1 (5 bases). The CDR3 totals 12 residues. Trimming stripped 4 bases from V and 4 bases from J, with 5 bases between. The germline V gene encodes CDR1 MNHEY and CDR2 SMNVEV (reference sequence). CDR3 in amino acids: CASSSGYNEQFF. DNA of the CDR3: TGTGCCAGCAGTTCAGGGTACAATGAGCAGTTCTTC.

The V and J genes are TRBV19 and TRBJ1-2; weak D call: TRBD1 (5 bases). This CDR3 region has 14 residues. The germline gives CDR1 LNHDA, CDR2 SQIVND (reference sequence). Trimming stripped 5 bases from V and 3 bases from J, with 13 bases between. CDR3 in DNA: TGTGCCAGTAGTCCAGGGTTGGGGTACTATGGCTACACCTTC. This encodes CASSPGLGYYGYTF.

V is TRBV12-3 or TRBV12-4 and J is TRBJ2-1; D is uncertain. The CDR3 runs 12 residues. V was shortened by 3 bases and J by 6 bases, with 6 bases between the two germline ends. The DNA of the CDR3 is TGTGCCAGCAGTTTTAGCATCAATGAGCAGTTCTTC. Its translation: CASSFSINEQFF.

The chain links TRBV27 to TRBJ1-2; weak D call: TRBD1 (6 bases). Germline V lookup: CDR1 MNHEY, CDR2 SMNVEV (reference sequence). V was shortened by 5 bases and J by 5 bases, with 18 bases between the two germline ends. This CDR3 comprises 15 residues. CDR3 DNA sequence: TGTGCCAGCAGTAACGGACAGTACGCTCTGTATGGCTACACCTTC. This translates into CASSNGQYALYGYTF.

This clone occurred a few times. The chain couples TRBV10-2 to TRBJ2-1, with 13 bases fitting TRBD2. The CDR3 runs to 16 residues. The junction had 8 bases not matched to a gene; V was cut back by 10 bases and J by 2 bases. CDR1 is WSHSY, CDR2 SAAADI, per germline. CDR3 bases: TGCGCCACCTCGACTAGCGGGGGGCCCACCTACAATGAGCAGTTCTTC. Amino acids: CATSTSGGPTYNEQFF.